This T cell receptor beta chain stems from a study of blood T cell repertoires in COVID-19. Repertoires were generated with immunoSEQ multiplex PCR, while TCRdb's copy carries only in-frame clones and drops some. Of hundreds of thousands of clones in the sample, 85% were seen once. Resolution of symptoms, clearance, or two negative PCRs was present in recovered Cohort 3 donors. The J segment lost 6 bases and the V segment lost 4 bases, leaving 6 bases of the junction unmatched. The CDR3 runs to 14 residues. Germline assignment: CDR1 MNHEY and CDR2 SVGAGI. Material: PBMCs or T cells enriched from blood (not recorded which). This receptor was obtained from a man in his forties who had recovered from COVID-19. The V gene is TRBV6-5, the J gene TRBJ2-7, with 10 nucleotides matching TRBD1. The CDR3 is CASSSPTGGLEQYF. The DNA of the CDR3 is TGTGCCAGCAGTTCCCCGACAGGGGGCCTCGAGCAGTACTTC.